This entry is about one TCR beta chain. This sample was taken from a study of blood T cell repertoires in COVID-19. Authors' processing steps: Estimation of nucleated cell counts relied on the amplification of reference gene primers. The protocol was immunoSEQ multiplex PCR, while the TCRdb copy is restricted to in-frame clones and leaves out a portion. V and J calls and clone size are as listed in that table; D and trimming were resolved from the DNA. This sample has about 140,000 clones; about 84% occur once, and the top ten carry around 1.6%. Trimming took 0 bases from V and 5 from J; bases not matched to a gene: 0. CDR3 length: 13 residues. Germline CDR1 reads SGHDN; CDR2 reads FVKESK.

This receptor was taken from a woman under 30 who had been exposed to COVID-19. The V call is TRBV14, the J call TRBJ2-7; 8 bases align to TRBD2. Sequenced: PBMCs or T cells enriched from blood (not recorded which). The CDR3 region is CASSQELADEQYF. The CDR3 bases are TGTGCCAGCAGCCAAGAACTAGCGGACGAGCAGTACTTC.